The 7 T cell receptor beta chains in this list originate from one sample, sequenced in a study of control samples from healthy donors and cancer patients (dated by TCRdb to the early 2020s). Receptors were amplified or captured by the immunoSEQ multiplex PCR assay. TCRdb stores this immuneACCESS table with in-frame sequences only. Part of the clones is absent; in the studies checked, under half of the shortfall reflects unresolved V genes, and no reason is known for the rest. A total of 200,000 or so clones appear in this sample, around 94% of them only once. The ten largest clonotypes hold over 1.2% of the sample. The sample comprised blood. These receptors were collected from a man over 45 in good health.

The chain uses TRBV2 and TRBJ1-3, with 8 bases fitting TRBD1. Germline V gene lookup returns CDR1 SNHLY and CDR2 FYNNEI. The CDR3 spans 16 residues. Unmatched junction bases numbered 11, after V lost 7 bases and J lost 3 bases. In DNA, the CDR3 is TGTGCCAGCACTGACAGGGGAGGGGTGTTTGGAAACACCATATATTTT. This gives the protein CASTDRGGVFGNTIYF.

V gene TRBV27 combines with J gene TRBJ2-3, with D possibly being TRBD1 (5 bases). The CDR3 sequence is 14 residues long. Germline CDR1 MNHEY, CDR2 SMNVEV (reference sequence). Trimming cost V 0 bases and J 10 bases, with 14 bases left between them. DNA for the CDR3: TGTGCCAGCAGTTTATCGGGTAAGGGGCGGTCGCAGTATTTT. It codes for CASSLSGKGRSQYF.

The CDR3 sequence: CASSPSHGGISYNEQFF. CDR3 coding DNA: TGCGCCAGCAGCCCCTCCCACGGGGGAATCTCCTACAATGAGCAGTTCTTC. V and J are TRBV5-1 and TRBJ2-1; D might be TRBD2 (6 bases). The germline V and J ends were trimmed by 4 bases and 0 bases, with 17 bases remaining between them. The CDR3 runs 17 residues. Germline CDR1 is SGHRS and CDR2 is YFSETQ. Supplemented by reference TRBV5-1 and TRBJ2-1, the full variable domain reads KAGVTQTPRYLIKTRGQQVTLSCSPISGHRSVSWYQQTPGQGLQFLFEYFSETQRNKGNFPGRFSGRQFSNSRSEMNVSTLELGDSALYLCASSPSHGGISYNEQFFGPGTRLTVL.

The rearrangement joins TRBV19 to TRBJ1-5; D not resolved. The V end lost 6 bases, the J end lost 9 bases, and 15 bases lay between the germline ends. The germline V gene encodes CDR1 LNHDA and CDR2 SQIVND (reference sequence). CDR3 length: 13 amino acids. As DNA, the CDR3 is TGTGCCAGTAGACAAAGACGGGGTCGGCCCCAGCATTTT. It yields the protein CASRQRRGRPQHF.

V is TRBV3-1 (or the pseudogene TRBV3-2) and J is TRBJ2-5; the match to TRBD2 covers 7 bases. V was pared by 3 bases and J by 1 base, with 11 bases of the junction left unmatched. This CDR3 has 17 amino acids. Germline-derived CDR1 and CDR2 are LGHDT and YNNKEL (reference sequence). CDR3 coding DNA: TGTGCCAGCAGCCATGAATCTAGCGGCCTTTCCCAAGAGACCCAGTACTTC. Protein sequence: CASSHESSGLSQETQYF.

The rearrangement joins TRBV19 to TRBJ1-2; 8 bases are a match to TRBD1. There are 15 residues in the CDR3. Trimming cost V 8 bases and J 3 bases; bases outside gene matches: 11. Germline V gene lookup returns CDR1 LNHDA and CDR2 SQIVND (reference sequence). This chain's CDR3 is CASQTLTGEYYGYTF. The CDR3 nucleotides read TGTGCCAGTCAGACTTTGACAGGGGAGTACTATGGCTACACCTTC.

The chain carries TRBV4-1 and TRBJ2-3, with a possible D match to TRBD2 (5 bases). The CDR3 contains 15 residues. Germline CDR1 and CDR2: MGHRA and YSYEKL. V was trimmed by 0 bases and J by 8 bases, leaving 15 bases between them. The CDR3 loop reads CASSQERLAVSTQYF. CDR3 bases: TGCGCCAGCAGCCAAGAACGCCTAGCTGTGAGTACGCAGTATTTT.